One sample yielded the 9 T cell receptor beta chains listed below, sequenced in a study of blood T cell repertoires in COVID-19. Data came from immunoSEQ multiplex PCR; TCRdb stores just in-frame clones and leaves some out. The sample has about 480,000 clones, approximately 92% seen once. The sequencing input was peripheral blood. The receptors shown here come from a man younger than 35 with COVID-19, enrolled during active disease.

The rearrangement joins TRBV4-1 to TRBJ1-2; 10 nucleotides match TRBD1. The J segment lost 3 bases and the V segment lost 4 bases, leaving 5 bases of the junction unmatched. CDR1 and CDR2 (germline): MGHRA, YSYEKL. CDR3 length: 15 residues. CDR3 amino acids: CASSLGQGVYYGYTF. The DNA for the CDR3 is TGCGCCAGCAGCCTCGGACAGGGGGTCTACTATGGCTACACCTTC.

The V call is TRBV19, the J call TRBJ2-2, with D possibly being TRBD2 (5 bases). Deletions cut 6 bases from V and 7 bases from J, with 15 bases between. Germline V gene data show CDR1 as LNHDA and CDR2 as SQIVND (reference sequence). This CDR3 comprises 14 residues. The CDR3 region has the DNA TGTGCCAGTAGATTCGGCGGGTCCAGCGGGGAGCTGTTTTTT. The encoded protein is CASRFGGSSGELFF.

The CDR3 is CASSHFSGRWAETQYF. CDR3 coding DNA: TGTGCCAGCAGCCATTTTAGCGGGAGGTGGGCAGAGACCCAGTACTTC. This chain joins TRBV3-1 (or the pseudogene TRBV3-2) and TRBJ2-5; 10 nucleotides line up with TRBD2. The CDR3 is 16 residues long. The J segment lost 4 bases and the V segment lost 3 bases, leaving 8 bases of the junction unmatched. Germline assignment: CDR1 LGHDT and CDR2 YNNKEL (reference sequence).

The rearrangement uses TRBV28 and TRBJ2-7; TRBD1 matches at 8 bases. This CDR3 has 16 amino acids. The V segment lost 7 bases and the J segment 0 bases; nucleotides outside the gene matches: 11. Germline values: CDR1 MDHEN, CDR2 SYDVKM. The CDR3 loop reads CASIPRTGKDSYEQYF. CDR3 nucleotides: TGTGCCAGCATCCCCCGGACAGGGAAGGACTCCTACGAGCAGTACTTC. Supplemented by reference TRBV28 and TRBJ2-7, the full variable domain reads DVKVTQSSRYLVKRTGEKVFLECVQDMDHENMFWYRQDPGLGLRLIYFSYDVKMKEKGDIPEGYSVSREKKERFSLILESASTNQTSMYLCASIPRTGKDSYEQYFGPGTRLTVT.

The CDR3 loop is CATSGRGWAKNIQYF. The DNA for the CDR3 is TGTGCAACTAGCGGGAGAGGGTGGGCCAAAAACATTCAGTACTTC. V gene TRBV3-1 (or the pseudogene TRBV3-2) combines with J gene TRBJ2-4, with TRBD2 identical over 11 bases. The CDR3 loop spans 15 amino acids. Germline V gene data show CDR1 as LGHDT and CDR2 as YNNKEL (reference sequence).

The chain combines TRBV24-1 with TRBJ2-7, with TRBD1 matching over 9 bases. This CDR3 is built from 19 residues. Trimming at V came to 4 bases and at J to 2 bases, leaving 17 bases not matched to a gene. Germline assignment: CDR1 KGHDR and CDR2 SFDVKD. CDR3 residues: CATSDSNPGTGSTTYEQYF. CDR3 nucleotides: TGTGCCACCAGTGACTCGAATCCCGGGACAGGGTCGACGACCTACGAGCAGTACTTC.

The gene calls are TRBV9 and TRBJ2-1; 7 positions match TRBD1. Germline CDR1 reads SGDLS; CDR2 reads YYNGEE. J gave up 0 bases and V 3 bases, and 3 bases lay outside the gene matches. The CDR3 covers 15 residues. DNA for the CDR3: TGTGCCAGCAGCGCCCGGGACAGCTCCTACAATGAGCAGTTCTTC. Translation: CASSARDSSYNEQFF.

The chain is built from TRBV5-1 and TRBJ2-3; TRBD1 matches at 10 bases. Germline V gene data show CDR1 as SGHRS and CDR2 as YFSETQ. V lost 4 bases to trimming and J lost 1 base; unmatched junction nucleotides: 3. This CDR3 has 15 residues. The CDR3, as DNA: TGCGCCAGCAGCCGACAGGGGGCAGGCACAGATACGCAGTATTTT. Its translation: CASSRQGAGTDTQYF. The whole variable domain, remainder taken from reference TRBV5-1 and TRBJ2-3, is KAGVTQTPRYLIKTRGQQVTLSCSPISGHRSVSWYQQTPGQGLQFLFEYFSETQRNKGNFPGRFSGRQFSNSRSEMNVSTLELGDSALYLCASSRQGAGTDTQYFGPGTRLTVL.

The chain has TRBV5-1 and TRBJ2-5, with D maybe TRBD2 (5 bases). The CDR3 covers 14 residues. CDR1 is SGHRS, CDR2 YFSETQ, per germline. V lost 2 bases to trimming and J lost 3 bases, with 11 bases between them. The CDR3 DNA reads TGCGCCAGCAGCTTTGGACGGACTGAAGAGACCCAGTACTTC. Translated, it gives CASSFGRTEETQYF.